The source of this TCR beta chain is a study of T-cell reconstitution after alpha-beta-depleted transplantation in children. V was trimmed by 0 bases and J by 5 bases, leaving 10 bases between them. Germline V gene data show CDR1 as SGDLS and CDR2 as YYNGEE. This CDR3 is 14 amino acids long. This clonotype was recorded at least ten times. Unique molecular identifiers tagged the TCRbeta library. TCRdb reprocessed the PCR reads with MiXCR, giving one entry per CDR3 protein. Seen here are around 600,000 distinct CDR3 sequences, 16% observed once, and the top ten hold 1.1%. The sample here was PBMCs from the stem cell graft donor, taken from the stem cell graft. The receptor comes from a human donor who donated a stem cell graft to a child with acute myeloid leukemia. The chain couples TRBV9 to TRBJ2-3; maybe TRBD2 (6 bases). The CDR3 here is CASSVELAVDTQYF. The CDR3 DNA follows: TGTGCCAGCAGCGTAGAACTAGCCGTAGATACGCAGTATTTT.